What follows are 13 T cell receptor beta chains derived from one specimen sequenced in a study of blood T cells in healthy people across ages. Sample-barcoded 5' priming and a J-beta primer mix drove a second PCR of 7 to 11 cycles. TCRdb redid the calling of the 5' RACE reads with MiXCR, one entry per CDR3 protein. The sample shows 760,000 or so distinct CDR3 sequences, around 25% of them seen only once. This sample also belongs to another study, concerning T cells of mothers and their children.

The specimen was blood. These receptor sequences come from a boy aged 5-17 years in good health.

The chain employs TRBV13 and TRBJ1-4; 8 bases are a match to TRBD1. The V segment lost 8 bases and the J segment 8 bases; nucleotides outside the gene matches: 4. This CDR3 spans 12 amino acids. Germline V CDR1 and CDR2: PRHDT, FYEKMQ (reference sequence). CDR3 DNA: TGTGCCAGCGGCCGACAGGGGGAAAAACTGTTTTTT. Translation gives CASGRQGEKLFF.

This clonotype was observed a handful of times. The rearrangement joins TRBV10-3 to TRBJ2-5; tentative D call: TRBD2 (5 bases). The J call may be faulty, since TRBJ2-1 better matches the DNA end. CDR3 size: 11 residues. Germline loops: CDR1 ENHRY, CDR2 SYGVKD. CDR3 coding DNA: TGTGCCACCCGAGGGATGAATGAGCAGTTCTTC. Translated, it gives CATRGMNEQFF.

Here the CDR3 DNA reads TGTGCCAGCAGTTACGCCGACATCTCCTACGAGCAGTACTTC. This translates into CASSYADISYEQYF. The chain is built from TRBV6-6 and TRBJ2-7; D is uncertain. The CDR3 spans 14 residues. Trimming removed 2 bases at V and 0 bases at J, with 8 bases between. In germline, CDR1 is MNHNY, CDR2 SVGAGI (reference sequence).

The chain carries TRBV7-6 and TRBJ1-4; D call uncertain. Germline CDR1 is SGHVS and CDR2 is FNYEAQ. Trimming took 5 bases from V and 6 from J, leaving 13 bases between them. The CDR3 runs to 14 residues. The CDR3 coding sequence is TGTGCCAGCAGCAAACTGCCAGGCGATGAAAAACTGTTTTTT. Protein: CASSKLPGDEKLFF.

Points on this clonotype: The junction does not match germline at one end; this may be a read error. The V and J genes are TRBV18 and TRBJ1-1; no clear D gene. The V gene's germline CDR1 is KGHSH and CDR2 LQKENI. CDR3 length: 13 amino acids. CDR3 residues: CASSAGMNTEAFF. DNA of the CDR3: TGTGCCAGCTCAGCGGGGATGAACACGGAAGCTTTCTTT.

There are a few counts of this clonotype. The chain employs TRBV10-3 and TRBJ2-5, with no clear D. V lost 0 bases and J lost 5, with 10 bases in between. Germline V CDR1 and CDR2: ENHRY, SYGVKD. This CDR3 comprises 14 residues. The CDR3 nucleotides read TGTGCCATCAGTGAGTCTGATCTCCCGGAGACCCAGTACTTC. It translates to CAISESDLPETQYF.

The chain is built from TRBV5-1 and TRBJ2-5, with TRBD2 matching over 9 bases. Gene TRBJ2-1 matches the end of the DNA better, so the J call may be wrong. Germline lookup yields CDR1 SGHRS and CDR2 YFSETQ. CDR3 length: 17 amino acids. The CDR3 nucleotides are TGCGCCAGCAGCTTACCCCCTTCTAGCGGGGTCGGGAATGAGCAGTTCTTC. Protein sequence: CASSLPPSSGVGNEQFF.

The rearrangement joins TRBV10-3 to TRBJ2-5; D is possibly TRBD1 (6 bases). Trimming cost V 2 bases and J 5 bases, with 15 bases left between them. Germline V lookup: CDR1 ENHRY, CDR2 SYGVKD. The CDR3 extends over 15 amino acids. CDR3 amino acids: CAISEENRVEETQYF. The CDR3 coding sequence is TGTGCCATCAGTGAGGAGAACAGGGTTGAGGAGACCCAGTACTTC.

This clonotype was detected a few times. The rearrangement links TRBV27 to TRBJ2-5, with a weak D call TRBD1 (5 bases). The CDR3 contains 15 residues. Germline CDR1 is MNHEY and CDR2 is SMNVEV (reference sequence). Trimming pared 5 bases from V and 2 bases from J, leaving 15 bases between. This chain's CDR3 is CASSPRQWAQETQYF. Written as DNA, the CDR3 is TGTGCCAGCAGTCCGAGACAGTGGGCTCAAGAGACCCAGTACTTC.

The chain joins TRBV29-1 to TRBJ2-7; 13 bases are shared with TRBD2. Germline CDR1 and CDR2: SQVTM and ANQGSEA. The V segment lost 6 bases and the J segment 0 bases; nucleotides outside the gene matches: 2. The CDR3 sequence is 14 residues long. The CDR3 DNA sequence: TGCAGCGTCCGACTAGCGGGAGGCTCCTACGAGCAGTACTTC. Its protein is CSVRLAGGSYEQYF.

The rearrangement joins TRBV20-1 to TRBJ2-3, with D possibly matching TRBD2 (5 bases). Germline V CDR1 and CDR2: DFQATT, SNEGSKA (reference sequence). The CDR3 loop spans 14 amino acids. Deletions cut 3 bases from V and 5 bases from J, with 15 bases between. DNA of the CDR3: TGCAGTGCTAGCCCAGCGGCCACCTTAGATACGCAGTATTTT. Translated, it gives CSASPAATLDTQYF.

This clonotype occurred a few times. CDR3: CASSFQSSYNEQFF. CDR3 DNA: TGTGCCAGCAGCTTTCAGAGCTCCTACAATGAGCAGTTCTTC. The chain couples TRBV11-2 to TRBJ2-1; D unresolved. The CDR3 totals 14 residues. V lost 3 bases to trimming and J lost 0 bases, with 6 bases between them. CDR1 and CDR2 (germline): SGHAT, FQNNGV.

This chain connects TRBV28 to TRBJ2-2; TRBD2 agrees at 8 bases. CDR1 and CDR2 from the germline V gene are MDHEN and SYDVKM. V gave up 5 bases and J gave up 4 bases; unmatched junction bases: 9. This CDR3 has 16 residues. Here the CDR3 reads CASSAQLAAITGELFF. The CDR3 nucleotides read TGTGCCAGCAGTGCCCAACTAGCGGCAATCACCGGGGAGCTGTTTTTT.